One and the same sample provided the 5 T cell receptor beta chains below, sequenced in a study of T cell changes during pregnancy in multiple sclerosis. TCRdb keeps only in-frame clones here, not all; method: immunoSEQ multiplex PCR. The sample contains more than 80,000 clones, about 89% of which appear only once. The sample in question was peripheral blood, obtained before pregnancy. The receptor source for this set is a female donor with multiple sclerosis, enrolled in a pregnancy study.

The chain couples TRBV5-4 to TRBJ1-2; 9 bases map to TRBD1. Germline CDR1 and CDR2: SGHNT and YYREEE (reference sequence). The CDR3 length is 17 residues. Trimming at V came to 0 bases and at J to 2 bases, leaving 8 bases not matched to a gene. The CDR3 region is CASSLELRQGGNYGYTF. Written as DNA, the CDR3 is TGTGCCAGCAGCTTGGAACTTAGACAGGGGGGGAACTATGGCTACACCTTC.

The genes are TRBV15 and TRBJ2-7; 14 bases are shared with TRBD2. The CDR3 length is 17 residues. Germline CDR1 is LNHNV and CDR2 is YYDKDF (reference sequence). Germline trimming cut 2 bases from V and 1 base from J; bases unmatched to any gene: 4. The CDR3 region is CATSRPGLAGESYEQYF. The CDR3 region has the DNA TGTGCCACCAGCAGACCGGGACTAGCGGGAGAATCCTACGAGCAGTACTTC.

The genes are TRBV5-3 and TRBJ1-3; TRBD1 matches at 7 bases. TRBV5-3 has ORF status, its function being uncertain. V shed 1 base, J shed 0 bases, and the junction held 7 bases outside the gene matches. The CDR3 length is 17 residues. The CDR3: CARSLIGGGHSGNTIYF. In DNA form, the CDR3 reads TGTGCCAGAAGCTTGATAGGGGGCGGCCACTCTGGAAACACCATATATTTT.

The V call is TRBV15, the J call TRBJ2-1, with 9 positions matching TRBD1. V gave up 0 bases and J gave up 7 bases; unmatched junction bases: 10. The germline V gene encodes CDR1 LNHNV and CDR2 YYDKDF (reference sequence). The CDR3 spans 17 residues. The DNA of the CDR3 is TGTGCCACCAGCAGAGACCGGACCGGGACAGGGAGGAATGAGCAGTTCTTC. Amino acids: CATSRDRTGTGRNEQFF. Supplemented by reference TRBV15 and TRBJ2-1, the full variable domain reads DAMVIQNPRYQVTQFGKPVTLSCSQTLNHNVMYWYQQKSSQAPKLLFHYYDKDFNNEADTPDNFQSRRPNTSFCFLDIRSPGLGDTAMYLCATSRDRTGTGRNEQFFGPGTRLTVL.

J is TRBJ1-1 and V is TRBV11-1, with D possibly TRBD1 on 6 matching bases. CDR3 size: 12 residues. The V end lost 3 bases, the J end lost 4 bases, and 6 bases lay between the germline ends. Germline V gene data show CDR1 as SGHAT and CDR2 as FQDESV (reference sequence). The CDR3, as DNA: TGTGCCAGCAGCTTCAGGGGCACTGAAGCTTTCTTT. It translates to CASSFRGTEAFF.